One and the same sample provided the 5 T cell receptor beta chains below, sequenced in a study of blood T cell repertoires in COVID-19. Here immunoSEQ multiplex PCR was the method, and the copy in TCRdb shows in-frame clones only, minus some. The table lists roughly 240,000 clones, about 87% of them singletons. The specimen was PBMCs or T cells enriched from blood (not recorded which). The receptor set was obtained from a woman in her thirties or forties with acute COVID-19.

The CDR3, as DNA: TGTGCCACTAGCGGACAGAAAGATCAGCCCCAGCATTTT. Encoded protein: CATSGQKDQPQHF. The V call is TRBV19, the J call TRBJ1-5; a weak D match, TRBD1 (6 bases). This CDR3 has 13 residues. The germline gives CDR1 LNHDA, CDR2 SQIVND (reference sequence). V lost 10 bases and J 5 bases, leaving 15 bases between the germline ends.

The chain recombines TRBV10-2 with TRBJ1-3; D gene ambiguous. Per germline, CDR1 WSHSY and CDR2 SAAADI. The V end lost 5 bases, the J end lost 9 bases, and 8 bases lay between the germline ends. The CDR3 loop spans 11 amino acids. This chain's CDR3 is CASSREGTIYF. CDR3 coding DNA: TGCGCCAGCAGTCGGGAGGGCACCATATATTTT.

The sample holds many counts of this clone. The chain employs TRBV5-1 and TRBJ2-2, with D tentatively TRBD1 (5 bases). The CDR3 has 15 residues. Trimming took 0 bases from V and 0 from J, leaving 6 bases between them. Germline CDR1 and CDR2: SGHRS and YFSETQ. In DNA form, the CDR3 reads TGCGCCAGCAGCTTGGAGGGGCCGAACACCGGGGAGCTGTTTTTT. Amino acids: CASSLEGPNTGELFF.

The rearrangement joins TRBV28 to TRBJ2-6; TRBD2 aligns across 7 bases. Trimming at V came to 5 bases and at J to 4 bases, leaving 14 bases not matched to a gene. The germline gives CDR1 MDHEN, CDR2 SYDVKM. The CDR3 length is 18 residues. CDR3 bases: TGTGCCAGCAGTCCGCGACCGGGCCGGGAGGCGGGGGCCAACGTCCTGACTTTC. It translates to CASSPRPGREAGANVLTF.

The chain employs TRBV5-4 and TRBJ1-1; D is unclear. Per the germline V gene, CDR1 is SGHNT and CDR2 is YYREEE (reference sequence). CDR3 length equals 13 residues. V lost 3 bases to trimming and J lost 0 bases, with 6 bases between them. In nucleotides, the CDR3 is TGTGCCAGCAGCTCCCGGGTGAACACTGAAGCTTTCTTT. Its protein is CASSSRVNTEAFF.